This record looks at one T cell receptor (beta chain) sequence and its context. These data belong to a study of blood T cell repertoires in COVID-19. Study in general: Samples taken during acute and convalescent COVID-19 were collected in the United States, Italy and Spain. T cells, B-cell-depleted T cells, or PBMCs supplied cDNA or gDNA.

The length of the CDR3 is 13 residues. V shed 5 bases and J shed 5 bases, with 12 bases lying between them. Per germline, CDR1 SGHTA and CDR2 FQGTGA. As handled by the study authors: Reference gene primer amplification yielded estimated nucleated cell counts. Sequencing was performed with immunoSEQ multiplex PCR; in TCRdb, only in-frame clones are kept and a portion is missing. V, J and clone size were drawn from that table, and D and trimming were deduced from the DNA. This table has under 200,000 clones, around 83% appearing once. The receptor comes from a man aged 50 to 59 with active or convalescent COVID-19. Sequencing used peripheral blood. The rearrangement joins TRBV7-3 to TRBJ2-5; TRBD2 is a possible D gene (5 bases). DNA of the CDR3: TGTGCCAGCAGCGGCACTAGTGTGGAGACCCAGTACTTC. Protein sequence: CASSGTSVETQYF.